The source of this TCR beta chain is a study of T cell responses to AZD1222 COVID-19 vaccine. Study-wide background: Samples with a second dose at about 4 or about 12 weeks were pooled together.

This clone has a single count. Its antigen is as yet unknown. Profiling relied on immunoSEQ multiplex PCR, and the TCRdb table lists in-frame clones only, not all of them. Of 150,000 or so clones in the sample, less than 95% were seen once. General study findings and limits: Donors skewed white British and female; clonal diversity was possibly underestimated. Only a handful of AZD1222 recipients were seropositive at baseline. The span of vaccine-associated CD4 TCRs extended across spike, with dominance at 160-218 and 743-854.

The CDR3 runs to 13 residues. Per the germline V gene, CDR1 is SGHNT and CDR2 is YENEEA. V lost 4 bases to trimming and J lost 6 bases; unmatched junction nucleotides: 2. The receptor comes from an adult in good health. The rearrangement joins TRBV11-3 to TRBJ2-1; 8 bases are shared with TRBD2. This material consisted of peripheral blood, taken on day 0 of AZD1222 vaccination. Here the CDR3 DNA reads TGTGCCAGCAGCTCCGGGGGGGCCAATGAGCAGTTCTTC. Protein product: CASSSGGANEQFF.